The sequence of this T cell receptor (beta chain) was determined in a study of Ad26.COV2.S vaccination and SARS-CoV-2 variants. Study results and caveats: CD8+ and CD4+ T cells specific for spike reportedly responded with substantial breadth after vaccination. The study found higher spike-specific TCR breadth in vaccine than placebo recipients. Vaccinated and placebo-treated recipients had similar non-spike TCR breadth.

CDR1 is SGHDT and CDR2 is YYEEEE in the germline V gene. This CDR3 comprises 13 residues. V dropped 5 bases and J dropped 4 bases, with 12 bases sitting between them. Profiling relied on immunoSEQ multiplex PCR, and the TCRdb table lists in-frame clones only, not all of them. The sample has about 350,000 clones, just over 90% seen once. About this clone itself: Its antigen remains unknown. At the DNA level, this CDR3 is encoded by other sequences in the same sample as well.

Material: peripheral blood, obtained after recovery from COVID-19. The sequence was collected from a human donor who had recovered from COVID-19. The rearrangement links TRBV5-6 to TRBJ1-1; tentative D call: TRBD1 (6 bases). Here the CDR3 reads CASSLGRGTEAFF. Here the CDR3 DNA reads TGTGCCAGCAGTTTAGGCAGGGGCACTGAAGCTTTCTTT.